This record covers a single TCR beta chain. This clone's antigen is unknown. Base quality data are lacking; no much larger clone is found one base away. TCR cDNA was made using 5'RACE template switching, a step that added a universal primer site and unique molecular identifiers. cDNA synthesis was primed from both the TCR alpha and TCR beta constant segments. Library amplification used two PCR steps, and the second PCR step added sample barcodes and sequencing adapters. Sequencing of libraries was performed on Illumina HiSeq 2500 (2x100 bp) or NovaSeq (2x150 bp). Regarding the original processing steps: MIGEC handled demultiplexing of reads and collapsing into UMI consensus sequences, while MiXCR performed V(D)J alignment. Using edgeR on replicate PBMC samples, clonotypes were called vaccine-responding if FDR was below 0.01 and the log2 fold change was above 5 up to day 15. CD4 or CD8 identity was assigned to each bulk clonotype according to whether the clonotype was present at higher abundance in the sequenced CD4 repertoire or the sequenced CD8 repertoire. TCRdb applied fastp at Q25 and MiXCR to the public reads, then kept only in-frame beta chains. For every CDR3 protein sequence, its rows merge into one entry that carries the most common genes and DNA. Clone size and V and J calls follow TCRdb, not the original study. Present in this sample are roughly 250,000 distinct CDR3 sequences, around 13% of which were seen just once. 0.4% to 0.55% of the sample belongs to the ten largest clones.

The data belong to a study of T cells after yellow fever vaccination (dated by TCRdb to between 2018 and 2020). About the full investigation: The SMART-Seq v4 Ultra Low Input RNA kit was used to prepare libraries from fractions with low cell numbers. To follow T-cell clones before and after both primary and booster YFV17D yellow fever vaccination, bulk TCR alpha and beta repertoires underwent longitudinal sequencing. Blood was collected at multiple timepoints before and after primary and secondary immunization, and bulk PBMC replicates and cell subsets were isolated. Two healthy male donors, one aged 18 to 30 and one aged 30 to 40 years, made up the cohort. General conclusions and limits of the study: After the booster, most clones that had expanded after primary vaccination were detected again (over 95% of CD4 and more than 80% of CD8), suggesting broad maintenance of memory. The secondary T-cell response was found to be weaker but faster than the primary response, with a peak reached on day 5 rather than on day 15. Because abundant contaminating clonotypes from the bulk population could be contained in FACS-sorted repertoires, computational filtering was required. Only a couple of donors were included in the study, so the extent to which the findings can be generalized is limited. A small fraction of clonotypes showed up in both the CD4 and CD8 compartments, probably as a result of convergent recombination.

The meaning of the sample's treatment or condition label: live attenuated yellow fever vaccine strain. PBMCs were isolated from peripheral blood using a standard Ficoll-Paque protocol. CD4 and CD8 T-cell fractions were isolated with Dynabeads CD4 and CD8 positive selection kits. TriZol was used to extract RNA from bulk PBMCs, from CD4 and CD8 fractions, and from dextramer-positive and dextramer-negative fractions. From the cysteine up to the phenylalanine, the CDR3 has a length of 13 residues. The kept DNA is CDR3 alone, 39 bases in frame from the first base. Via the germline V gene (reference sequence), CDR1 is SEHNR and CDR2 FQNEAQ. V loses 7 bases at its end and J loses 7 bases; junction bases beyond the gene matches: 4.

This material consisted of CD4+ T cells sorted from PBMCs, taken 45 days after the yellow fever booster vaccination. Recombination linked TRBV7-9 to TRBJ2-1; 10 bases in the middle match TRBD2. The clonotype comes from a man aged 30 to 45 who received the YFV17D yellow fever vaccine. Read as DNA, the sequence is TGTGCCAGCAACCCTAGCGGGAGAAATGAGCAGTTCTTC. It codes for CASNPSGRNEQFF. Reference TRBV7-9 and TRBJ2-1 proteins supply the regions before and after the CDR3; the full variable domain is: DTGVSQNPRHKITKRGQNVTFRCDPISEHNRLYWYRQTLGQGPEFLTYFQNEAQLEKSRLLSDRFSAERPKGSFSTLEIQRTEQGDSAMYLCASNPSGRNEQFFGPGTRLTVL.